This T cell receptor (beta chain) emerged from a study of early T cells in non-severe SARS-CoV-2 infection. Overall study: From unsorted whole blood, bulk RNA was sequenced, and the chains remained unpaired.

CDR3 length: 14 amino acids. V lost 10 bases and J 5 bases, leaving 18 bases between the germline ends. CDR1 and CDR2 (germline): MNHNS, SASEGT. Study results and caveats: The VDJdb matching leaned toward anti-spike CD8 responses and overlooked private and CD4 specificities.

Unique molecular identifiers were attached to individual cDNA molecules. MiXCR, applied by TCRdb to the 5' RACE reads, yields one record per CDR3 protein. This table has more than 35,000 distinct CDR3 sequences, around 6.1% appearing once. This clonotype was observed many times. The antigen remains unidentified. The gene calls are TRBV6-1 and TRBJ2-1; maybe TRBD2 (6 bases). This receptor was identified in an adult who was a healthcare worker with PCR-confirmed SARS-CoV-2 infection or an uninfected control (not recorded which). Sequenced material: whole blood. The chain's CDR3 is CAIYEAGRHNEQFF. The CDR3 DNA follows: TGTGCCATCTATGAGGCGGGACGACACAATGAGCAGTTCTTC.